What follows are 27 T cell receptor beta chains derived from one specimen sequenced in a study of tumor-infiltrating lymphocytes in primary liver carcinoma. Germline DNA was extracted alongside blood RNA, which was obtained from unsorted whole blood. A primer matching the constant region was used to make TCR beta cDNA from approximately 500 ng of total RNA. Three nested multiplex PCR rounds of slightly modified ARM-PCR generated TCR beta libraries. The first two PCR rounds used TRBV1-TRBV30 primers with a Cbeta primer, around 10 cycles each. Each CDR3 protein gets one entry after TCRdb re-called the multiplex PCR reads with MiXCR. The sample records almost 200,000 distinct CDR3 sequences, almost 65% being singletons. Sequenced: peripheral blood. Receptors originate from a woman aged 60 to 75 with primary liver carcinoma and hepatitis B virus infection.

A note on this clonotype: Given the absence of the conserved phenylalanine or tryptophan at the CDR3 end, a read error is likely. This sequence joins TRBV11-3 and TRBJ1-1, with 7 bases that match TRBD1. CDR3 length: 13 residues. Germline CDR1 and CDR2: SGHNT and YENEEA. CDR3 protein: CASRTGISTEAFS. The CDR3 region has the DNA TGTGCGAGCAGGACAGGAATTAGCACTGAAGCTTTCTCT.

As regards this clonotype: A much more abundant neighbour one base away suggests this may be a read error. This chain links TRBV12-3 or TRBV12-4 with TRBJ2-3; D may be TRBD2 (5 bases). The CDR3 is made up of 14 amino acids. V lost 1 base and J lost 3, with 8 bases in between. The CDR3, as DNA: TGTGCCAGCAGTTTAGGGGGAGAAACAGATACGCAGTATTTT. It yields the protein CASSLGGETDTQYF.

Concerning this clonotype: A junction end diverges from the germline sequence, so it may reflect a read error. CDR3 region: CASSPPAGSYNEQLF. For the CDR3, the DNA is TGTGCCAGCAGCCCCCCGGCGGGGTCCTACAACGAGCAGCTCTTC. The chain joins TRBV11-3 to TRBJ2-1; tentatively, D is TRBD2 (6 bases). Germline-derived CDR1 and CDR2 are SGHNT and YENEEA. This CDR3 is 15 amino acids long.

Of note for this clonotype: This sequence may be a read error, since a much larger clone differs from it by one base. The rearrangement links TRBV12-3 or TRBV12-4 to TRBJ2-2; 12 bases are a match to TRBD1. Germline trimming cut 5 bases from V and 8 bases from J; bases unmatched to any gene: 6. The CDR3 spans 15 residues. CDR3 residues: CASSPGQGAIGELFF. The CDR3 region has the DNA TGTGCCAGCAGTCCGGGACAGGGGGCTATAGGGGAGCTGTTTTTT.

A word on this clonotype: At one boundary the junction diverges from the germline segment, which might be a read error. This rearrangement joins TRBV29-1 to TRBJ2-3, with 9 bases fitting TRBD2. The CDR3 spans 13 residues. The V gene's germline CDR1 is SQVTM and CDR2 ANQGSEA. The CDR3 spells CSVTSGLGDTHYF. CDR3 sequence (DNA): TGCAGCGTCACTAGCGGGTTGGGGGATACGCATTATTTT.

As for this clonotype: Its ends do not fully match the called genes, so a read error is possible. V usage is TRBV11-2 and J usage is TRBJ2-7; a possible D gene is TRBD1 (5 bases). CDR1 is SGHAT, CDR2 FQNNGV, per germline. This CDR3 comprises 16 residues. The CDR3 region has the DNA TGTGCCAACAGCTTAGCCTATACTGGACACCTTTACGAGCAGTACTTC. Its translation: CANSLAYTGHLYEQYF.

This clonotype was detected ten times or more. The chain employs TRBV4-1 and TRBJ2-3; 8 positions match TRBD2. The CDR3 runs to 13 residues. Losses at the gene ends were 4 bases for V and 5 bases for J; bases not matched to a gene: 2. The germline V gene has CDR1 MGHRA and CDR2 YSYEKL. The CDR3 DNA sequence: TGCGCCAGCAGCCCGGGAGGGGGAGATACGCAGTATTTT. Encoded protein: CASSPGGGDTQYF.

This chain joins TRBV5-4 and TRBJ2-5; tentative D call: TRBD2 (5 bases). Trimming took 4 bases from V and 5 from J, leaving 21 bases between them. The germline V gene has CDR1 SGHNT and CDR2 YYREEE (reference sequence). The length of the CDR3 is 16 residues. The CDR3 region is CASSLGSTRADETQYF. CDR3 coding DNA: TGTGCCAGCAGCCTGGGGAGCACAAGGGCTGATGAGACCCAGTACTTC.

A remark on this clonotype: Germline and junction disagree at one end, which may indicate a read error. This rearrangement joins TRBV6-5 to TRBJ2-2; TRBD1 is a possible D gene (6 bases). CDR1 MNHEY and CDR2 SVGAGI come from the germline V gene. There are 15 residues in the CDR3. The CDR3 DNA is TGTGCCAGCAGGGATGGGGATTGGGACACGGGGGAGCTGTTTTTT. This translates into CASRDGDWDTGELFF.

Comments on this clonotype: A junction end diverges from the germline sequence, so it may reflect a read error. This chain uses TRBV10-3 with TRBJ1-1; D may be TRBD1 (6 bases). The germline V gene encodes CDR1 ENHRY and CDR2 SYGVKD. The CDR3 consists of 13 residues. CDR3 loop: CAVSDSGADEAFF. CDR3 in DNA: TGTGCCGTCAGTGATTCGGGGGCCGATGAAGCTTTCTTT.

At least ten counts were recorded for this clonotype. V usage is TRBV7-8 and J usage is TRBJ2-3; no clear D gene. CDR3 length equals 13 residues. Germline-derived CDR1 and CDR2 are SGHVS and FQNEAQ. This CDR3 is CATRWLSTDTQYF. The CDR3, as DNA: TGTGCTACCAGGTGGCTTAGCACAGATACGCAGTATTTT.

Regarding this clonotype: Germline is not matched at one junction end, which may reflect a read error. The genes are TRBV11-2 and TRBJ1-2; D perhaps matches TRBD1 (5 bases). The CDR3 is made up of 18 amino acids. The V gene's germline CDR1 is SGHAT and CDR2 FQNNGV. DNA for the CDR3: TGTGCCAGCAGTTTAAGTCGGGGCAGCGCTGTTTCTAACTATGACTACACCTTC. It encodes CASSLSRGSAVSNYDYTF.

This clonotype was seen a handful of times. This chain uses TRBV6-5 with TRBJ2-7; 10 bases agree with TRBD1. The CDR3 covers 15 residues. Germline V lookup: CDR1 MNHEY, CDR2 SVGAGI. Trimming cost V 6 bases and J 4 bases; bases outside gene matches: 9. CDR3 residues: CASSSTGGAGYEQYF. In DNA, the CDR3 is TGTGCCAGCAGCTCGACAGGGGGCGCGGGATACGAGCAGTACTTC.

Many counts were recorded for this clonotype. This chain links TRBV6-2 or TRBV6-3 with TRBJ2-1, with a possible D match to TRBD2 (6 bases). Germline CDR1 is MNHEY and CDR2 is SVGEGT. This CDR3 region has 16 residues. With 0 bases removed from V and 8 bases from J, the gap between germline ends came to 17 bases. CDR3 sequence: CASSYSHREPTHEQFF. CDR3 coding DNA: TGTGCCAGCAGTTACTCCCACCGGGAGCCAACCCATGAGCAGTTCTTC.

With respect to this clonotype: A much larger clonotype is one base distant, so this may be a read error. The chain is built from TRBV11-3 and TRBJ2-1; D not resolved. The CDR3 is 12 amino acids. The germline gives CDR1 SGHNT, CDR2 YENEEA. The DNA of the CDR3 is TGTGCCTGCAGCTTAAATGCCAATGAGCAGTTCTTC. It specifies CACSLNANEQFF.

As to this clonotype: Its ends do not fully match the called genes, so a read error is possible. The chain is built from TRBV5-5 and TRBJ1-5; D not resolved. Germline V gene sequence: CDR1 SGHKS, CDR2 YYEKEE (reference sequence). CDR3 length: 15 amino acids. The CDR3 spells CAGSFGSAGNQLQHF. The CDR3 DNA reads TGTGCCGGCAGCTTTGGGTCGGCGGGAAATCAGCTCCAGCATTTT.

As concerns this clonotype: The germline gene is not matched at one end of the junction; a read error may be the cause. The V call is TRBV7-9, the J call TRBJ2-7; weak D call: TRBD2 (5 bases). Germline V gene sequence: CDR1 SEHNR, CDR2 FQNEAQ (reference sequence). This CDR3 has 16 amino acids. The CDR3 protein is CANSFGLGAVSYEQYF. The CDR3 DNA is TGTGCCAACAGCTTTGGGTTGGGAGCCGTCTCCTACGAGCAGTACTTC. The full variable domain, with the rest looked up from reference TRBV7-9 and TRBJ2-7, is DTGVSQNPRHKITKRGQNVTFRCDPISEHNRLYWYRQTLGQGPEFLTYFQNEAQLEKSRLLSDRFSAERPKGSFSTLEIQRTEQGDSAMYLCANSFGLGAVSYEQYFGPGTRLTVT.

Notes on this clonotype: Without the conserved terminal phenylalanine or tryptophan, this CDR3 likely stems from a read error. The DNA is omitted, as the CDR3 cannot be located on it reliably, and the CDR3 follows TCRdb's listing. The chain carries TRBV11-2 and TRBJ2-1; the table calls TRBD1, which could not be checked here. Germline V gene sequence: CDR1 SGHAT, CDR2 FQNNGV. A total of 13 residues make up the CDR3, ends included. The CDR3 loop reads CASSMGRAAEYFL.

The CDR3 DNA reads as TGTGCCTACTCACAGAGCTCCTACGAGCAGTACTTC. Translation: CAYSQSSYEQYF. The V and J genes are TRBV30 and TRBJ2-7; D uncertain. Germline V CDR1 and CDR2: GTSNPN, SVGIG (reference sequence). The CDR3 has 12 residues. Trimming removed 7 bases at V and 0 bases at J, with 10 bases between.

V usage is TRBV29-1 and J usage is TRBJ2-3; D gene ambiguous. Germline values: CDR1 SQVTM, CDR2 ANQGSEA. The V end lost 8 bases, the J end lost 2 bases, and 5 bases lay between the germline ends. This CDR3 has 10 amino acids. The CDR3 loop is CSSDTDTQYF. As DNA, the CDR3 is TGCAGCTCTGACACAGATACGCAGTATTTT.

This clonotype was counted between two and nine times. This chain joins TRBV10-1 and TRBJ2-7; 8 nucleotides align to TRBD1. V gave up 2 bases and J gave up 2 bases; unmatched junction bases: 2. Germline V gene sequence: CDR1 WNHNN, CDR2 SYGVQD (reference sequence). This CDR3 is built from 14 residues. As DNA, the CDR3 is TGCGCCAGCAGTGAGGGACAGGGTACCTACGAGCAGTACTTC. Translation gives CASSEGQGTYEQYF.

The chain combines TRBV6-7 with TRBJ2-5, with 8 bases fitting TRBD1. TRBV6-7 is identified as an open reading frame with a role that is uncertain. Trimming at V came to 2 bases and at J to 5 bases, leaving 7 bases not matched to a gene. There are 15 residues in the CDR3. The CDR3 loop reads CASSYTGDRRETQYF. For the CDR3, the DNA is TGTGCCAGCAGTTACACAGGGGACAGGCGGGAGACCCAGTACTTC.

The V gene is TRBV12-3 or TRBV12-4, the J gene TRBJ2-1; D perhaps matches TRBD1 (6 bases). The CDR3 has 12 amino acids. V lost 10 bases, J lost 13 bases, and 20 bases lay in between. CDR3 protein: CANAGDKGDQFF. The CDR3 DNA reads TGTGCCAATGCGGGCGACAAGGGGGATCAGTTCTTC.

Regarding this clonotype: No conserved phenylalanine or tryptophan is present at the end of the CDR3, so a read error is the likely explanation. The rearrangement joins TRBV12-3 or TRBV12-4 to TRBJ2-1; 7 bases align to TRBD2. The CDR3 spans 12 residues. V shed 4 bases, J shed 12 bases, and the junction held 6 bases outside the gene matches. CDR3 DNA: TGTGCCAGCAGTTCGGTGACTAGCCCGCAGTTCTTA. Its translation: CASSSVTSPQFL.

Comment on this clonotype: One junction end disagrees with the germline gene, perhaps due to a read error. The chain links TRBV11-2 to TRBJ1-1; no clear D. Germline V gene lookup returns CDR1 SGHAT and CDR2 FQNNGV. The CDR3 is 12 residues long. The CDR3 DNA reads as TGTGCCAACAGCTCTAAACAGACTGAAGCTTTCTTC. Its translation: CANSSKQTEAFF. Based on the CDR3 plus reference TRBV11-2 and TRBJ1-1, the full variable domain is EAGVAQSPRYKIIEKRQSVAFWCNPISGHATLYWYQQILGQGPKLLIQFQNNGVVDDSQLPKDRFSAERLKGVDSTLKIQPAKLEDSAVYLCANSSKQTEAFFGQGTRLTVV.

This clonotype was counted many times. CDR3 coding DNA: TGTGCCAGCAGCCAAGATTACAACTTGAACACTGAAGCTTTCTTT. Amino acid sequence: CASSQDYNLNTEAFF. The chain links TRBV4-2 to TRBJ1-1; no clear D gene. Between the trimmed V and J ends, which lost 0 bases and 0 bases, there was a span of 8 bases. CDR1 and CDR2 from the germline V gene are LGHNA and YNFKEQ. CDR3 length: 15 residues.

Details on this clonotype: Compared with germline, one end of the junction differs, possibly owing to a read error. The chain combines TRBV5-8 with TRBJ1-2, with 8 bases aligning to TRBD1. The CDR3 contains 17 residues. Germline-derived CDR1 and CDR2 are SGHTS and YDEGEE. The CDR3 protein is CVSSRLGTGYLNYGYTF. CDR3 bases: TGTGTCAGCAGCCGCCTGGGGACAGGTTATCTTAACTATGGCTACACCTTC.